Sequencing of this TCR beta chain was carried out in a study of spatial heterogeneity in lung cancer. This clonotype was counted ten times or more. Because this beta chain is a stray read in a library intended to capture alpha chains, its abundance should not be given much weight. Time point defined: sample taken at primary tumor resection. V was trimmed by 0 bases and J by 0 bases, leaving 9 bases between them. Germline CDR1 reads SQVTM; CDR2 reads ANQGSEA. This CDR3 has 14 amino acids. TCRdb fed the 5' RACE reads into MiXCR, producing one record per CDR3 protein. The sample includes approximately 15,000 distinct CDR3 sequences, 3% to 4.5% of them seen just once.

Specimen: normal lung tissue next to the tumor, collected at surgery. The receptor was derived from a male donor with early-stage non-small cell lung cancer. The V and J genes are TRBV29-1 and TRBJ2-7; D might be TRBD1 (6 bases). DNA of the CDR3: TGCAGCGTTGAAGACAGGGGCGACTCCTACGAGCAGTACTTC. It specifies CSVEDRGDSYEQYF.